The 27 T cell receptor beta chains in this list originate from one sample, sequenced in a study of identical twins. Via MiXCR, TCRdb re-called the 5' RACE reads, giving one row per CDR3 protein. The table includes some 730,000 distinct CDR3 sequences, over 15% detected once. The same data also went into a second study, on T cells expressing NK-cell markers.

Sample: PBMCs. The source of these receptors is a woman between 18 and 30 years old in good health.

The chain employs TRBV12-3 or TRBV12-4 and TRBJ1-2, with TRBD1 as a possible D gene (5 bases). With 6 bases removed from V and 8 bases from J, the gap between germline ends came to 16 bases. CDR3 length: 13 amino acids. CDR3 DNA: TGTGCCAGCAGCCACAGATGGGACGGGGGCTACACCTTC. Encoded protein: CASSHRWDGGYTF.

In regard to this clonotype: One base away lies a much larger clone, so this may be a sequencing read error. The V gene is TRBV12-3 or TRBV12-4, the J gene TRBJ1-6; 7 positions match TRBD1. With V trimmed by 5 bases and J by 8 bases, 0 bases remained unmatched. The CDR3 covers 12 residues. Here the CDR3 DNA reads TGTGCCAGCAGTGACAGGGATTCACCCCTCCACTTT. Its protein is CASSDRDSPLHF.

The chain combines TRBV30 with TRBJ2-1; no reliable D call. CDR1 is GTSNPN and CDR2 is SVGIG in the germline V gene (reference sequence). V lost 4 bases to trimming and J lost 5 bases, with 6 bases between them. This CDR3 has 11 amino acids. CDR3 bases: TGTGCCTGGACAAGTAACAATGAGCAGTTCTTC. It specifies CAWTSNNEQFF.

This clonotype was recorded a few times. This rearrangement joins TRBV12-5 to TRBJ1-1; unclear D gene. Deletions cut 7 bases from V and 4 bases from J, with 13 bases between. This CDR3 has 13 amino acids. Germline V gene data show CDR1 as LGHNT and CDR2 as FRNRAP. As DNA, the CDR3 is TGTGCTAGTGCGGACGAGGGTTTCACTGAAGCTTTCTTT. It specifies CASADEGFTEAFF. Looking up the rest from reference TRBV12-5 and TRBJ1-1 gives the full variable domain: DARVTQTPRHKVTEMGQEVTMRCQPILGHNTVFWYRQTMMQGLELLAYFRNRAPLDDSGMPKDRFSAEMPDATLATLKIQPSEPRDSAVYFCASADEGFTEAFFGQGTRLTVV.

This chain uses TRBV4-1 with TRBJ2-1, with TRBD2 identical over 11 bases. This CDR3 has 16 amino acids. The V and J ends lost 1 base and 9 bases, in that order; junction bases with no gene match: 8. The germline CDR1 and CDR2 sequences are MGHRA and YSYEKL. The CDR3 region is CASSQVGSGGASEQFF. In DNA, the CDR3 is TGCGCCAGCAGCCAAGTAGGTAGCGGGGGGGCCAGTGAGCAGTTCTTC.

This chain links TRBV18 with TRBJ2-7; 10 nucleotides agree with TRBD2. This CDR3 comprises 16 residues. V gave up 0 bases and J gave up 5 bases; unmatched junction bases: 7. Germline V CDR1 and CDR2: KGHSH, LQKENI. CDR3: CASSPPSSGRTHEQYF. CDR3 nucleotides: TGTGCCAGCTCACCACCTTCTAGCGGGAGAACCCACGAGCAGTACTTC. The full variable domain, its missing parts supplied by reference TRBV18 and TRBJ2-7, is NAGVMQNPRHLVRRRGQEARLRCSPMKGHSHVYWYRQLPEEGLKFMVYLQKENIIDESGMPKERFSAEFPKEGPSILRIQQVVRGDSAAYFCASSPPSSGRTHEQYFGPGTRLTVT.

There are a few counts of this clonotype. V is TRBV10-3 and J is TRBJ2-1; 10 bases fit TRBD2. V was pared by 4 bases and J by 1 base, with 4 bases of the junction left unmatched. The CDR3 totals 16 residues. Germline V lookup: CDR1 ENHRY, CDR2 SYGVKD. CDR3: CAISAPGLASYNEQFF. In nucleotides, the CDR3 is TGTGCCATCAGTGCACCGGGACTAGCGTCCTACAATGAGCAGTTCTTC.

At least ten counts were recorded for this clonotype. V and J are TRBV7-2 and TRBJ2-3, with D possibly TRBD1 on 5 matching bases. V lost 2 bases and J lost 2, with 8 bases in between. Germline CDR1 reads SGHTA; CDR2 reads FQGNSA. This CDR3 is 14 amino acids long. The CDR3: CASSLLGHTDTQYF. The CDR3 region has the DNA TGTGCCAGCAGCTTACTGGGGCACACAGATACGCAGTATTTT. Using reference TRBV7-2 and TRBJ2-3 for the parts outside the CDR3, the full variable domain is GAGVSQSPSNKVTEKGKDVELRCDPISGHTALYWYRQSLGQGLEFLIYFQGNSAPDKSGLPSDRFSAERTGGSVSTLTIQRTQQEDSAVYLCASSLLGHTDTQYFGPGTRLTVL.

This clonotype occurred a few times. The rearrangement links TRBV20-1 to TRBJ1-5, with D unresolved. Trimming removed 0 bases from V and 2 bases from J, with 5 bases in between. CDR1 and CDR2 (germline): DFQATT, SNEGSKA (reference sequence). The CDR3 has 13 amino acids. The chain's CDR3 is CSARETGNQPQHF. The CDR3 DNA sequence: TGCAGTGCTAGAGAAACGGGCAATCAGCCCCAGCATTTT.

This clonotype has a handful of counts. The V and J genes are TRBV10-3 and TRBJ2-5, with unresolved D. Germline CDR1 reads ENHRY; CDR2 reads SYGVKD. Trimming left V 7 bases short and J 0 bases short, with 12 bases between. CDR3 length: 14 amino acids. CDR3 DNA: TGTGCCATCACCGTTTCGGGTAACCAAGAGACCCAGTACTTC. Its translation: CAITVSGNQETQYF.

CDR3 amino acids: CSAPKPGLAGNEQFF. In DNA form, the CDR3 reads TGCAGTGCTCCCAAGCCGGGACTAGCGGGCAATGAGCAGTTCTTC. The V call is TRBV20-1, the J call TRBJ2-1; TRBD2 matches 12 bases. Trimming removed 5 bases from V and 6 bases from J; junction bases left unmatched: 8. The CDR3 covers 15 residues. Germline V gene data show CDR1 as DFQATT and CDR2 as SNEGSKA (reference sequence).

This clonotype was seen a few times. This chain joins TRBV6-2 or TRBV6-3 and TRBJ2-7; tentative D call: TRBD1 (6 bases). V dropped 8 bases and J dropped 1 base, with 15 bases sitting between them. Per germline, CDR1 MNHEY and CDR2 SVGEGT. The CDR3 is 14 residues long. DNA for the CDR3: TGTGCCAGCCTCCGGGACACCAGATCCTACGAGCAGTACTTC. It codes for CASLRDTRSYEQYF.

In this sample, this clonotype turned up once. This may stem from a read error, because a much larger clone lies one nucleotide away. The conserved final phenylalanine or tryptophan is absent from the CDR3, which likely points to a read error. V is TRBV12-3 or TRBV12-4 and J is TRBJ2-3; 9 positions match TRBD2. V dropped 5 bases and J dropped 0; count of bases not matched to a gene: 6. This CDR3 has 16 residues. CDR3 nucleotide sequence: TGTGCCAGCAGTCCTAGCGGGACTTATAGCACAGATACGCAGTATCTT. Translating it yields CASSPSGTYSTDTQYL.

This clonotype occurred a few times. The chain carries TRBV5-5 and TRBJ2-5, with TRBD2 matching over 7 bases. Germline V lookup: CDR1 SGHKS, CDR2 YYEKEE (reference sequence). The V and J ends lost 4 bases and 2 bases, in that order; junction bases with no gene match: 8. The CDR3 extends over 15 amino acids. CDR3 protein: CASSGSGNRQETQYF. The CDR3 bases are TGTGCCAGCAGCGGCAGCGGGAATCGACAAGAGACCCAGTACTTC. The entire variable domain, with the rest obtained from reference TRBV5-5 and TRBJ2-5, is as follows: DAGVTQSPTHLIKTRGQQVTLRCSPISGHKSVSWYQQVLGQGPQFIFQYYEKEERGRGNFPDRFSARQFPNYSSELNVNALLLGDSALYLCASSGSGNRQETQYFGPGTRLLVL.

The chain links TRBV29-1 to TRBJ2-5; weak D call: TRBD2 (6 bases). This CDR3 region has 12 residues. V was pared by 4 bases and J by 1 base, with 7 bases between. Germline CDR1 SQVTM, CDR2 ANQGSEA. The DNA for the CDR3 is TGCAGCGTTGCGGGAGCCCAAGAGACCCAGTACTTC. Protein sequence: CSVAGAQETQYF.

The chain couples TRBV15 to TRBJ2-7; D is undetermined. The germline V gene encodes CDR1 LNHNV and CDR2 YYDKDF (reference sequence). V was trimmed by 3 bases and J by 2 bases, leaving 5 bases between them. CDR3 length equals 12 residues. The CDR3 reads CATSRYTYEQYF. In nucleotides, the CDR3 is TGTGCCACCAGCAGGTACACCTACGAGCAGTACTTC.

The chain links TRBV5-1 to TRBJ2-7, with D perhaps assigned TRBD1 or TRBD2 (5 bases each). The germline V gene encodes CDR1 SGHRS and CDR2 YFSETQ. The V and J ends lost 0 bases and 3 bases respectively, with 13 bases between them. The CDR3 spans 15 residues. The CDR3 nucleotides are TGCGCCAGCAGCTTGGGACCGGGACGGAGCTACGAGCAGTACTTC. Its translation is CASSLGPGRSYEQYF.

This clonotype was detected a few times. The chain is built from TRBV5-1 and TRBJ2-3, with no clear D. CDR1 is SGHRS, CDR2 YFSETQ, per germline. CDR3 length: 13 amino acids. V was cut by 4 bases and J by 2 bases, with 8 bases left in between. CDR3 bases: TGCGCCAGCAGCGCTGGGTTCACAGATACGCAGTATTTT. This gives the protein CASSAGFTDTQYF.

This clonotype was seen a few times. The chain uses TRBV20-1 and TRBJ2-5; TRBD2 agrees at 7 bases. The CDR3 has 15 amino acids. Germline assignment: CDR1 DFQATT and CDR2 SNEGSKA (reference sequence). J lost 4 bases, V lost 3 bases, and 11 bases had no gene match. CDR3: CSARGAGREGETQYF. DNA of the CDR3: TGCAGTGCTAGGGGTGCGGGAAGGGAGGGAGAGACCCAGTACTTC.

The chain links TRBV11-3 to TRBJ2-1; D unresolved. The V end lost 6 bases, the J end lost 7 bases, and 13 bases lay between the germline ends. Germline loops: CDR1 SGHNT, CDR2 YENEEA. This CDR3 has 13 residues. The CDR3 spells CASSHSPRNEQFF. In DNA, the CDR3 is TGTGCCAGCAGTCATTCCCCCCGGAATGAGCAGTTCTTC.

This clonotype was counted only a few times. The chain combines TRBV20-1 with TRBJ2-7; 8 bases fit TRBD1. CDR3 size: 14 residues. In germline, CDR1 is DFQATT, CDR2 SNEGSKA (reference sequence). V lost 2 bases, J lost 5 bases, and 8 bases stayed unmatched. CDR3 region: CSARRVAGGDEQYF. Here the CDR3 DNA reads TGCAGTGCTAGAAGGGTCGCAGGGGGCGACGAGCAGTACTTC.

The chain employs TRBV12-3 or TRBV12-4 and TRBJ2-1; TRBD2 agrees at 15 bases. Germline trimming cut 2 bases from V and 4 bases from J; bases unmatched to any gene: 9. There are 19 residues in the CDR3. CDR3 sequence (DNA): TGTGCCAGCAGTTTACTTTATGGGACTAGCGGGGGGTCTTACAATGAGCAGTTCTTC. Protein product: CASSLLYGTSGGSYNEQFF.

The genes are TRBV20-1 and TRBJ2-7; D is perhaps TRBD1 (7 bases). Per the germline V gene, CDR1 is DFQATT and CDR2 is SNEGSKA (reference sequence). The ends were cut back, 1 base at V and 6 bases at J, with 13 bases in the middle. The CDR3 runs to 13 residues. The CDR3 region has the DNA TGCAGTGCTAGAGTTCGACAGGGAGGCGAGCAGTACTTC. It codes for CSARVRQGGEQYF.

The rearrangement uses TRBV3-1 and TRBJ1-1; D is undetermined. Germline loops: CDR1 LGHDT, CDR2 YNNKEL (reference sequence). Trimming left V 2 bases short and J 3 bases short, with 7 bases between. The CDR3 has 13 amino acids. The CDR3 is CASSQFADTEAFF. The CDR3 DNA follows: TGTGCCAGCAGCCAATTTGCGGACACTGAAGCTTTCTTT.

The genes are TRBV7-8 and TRBJ1-1, with unresolved D. Deletions cut 5 bases from V and 5 bases from J, with 18 bases between. CDR1 and CDR2 (germline): SGHVS, FQNEAQ. CDR3 length: 15 amino acids. Here the CDR3 reads CASSPWAGGQTEAFF. CDR3 in DNA: TGTGCCAGCAGCCCTTGGGCCGGCGGGCAAACTGAAGCTTTCTTT.

This chain connects TRBV5-1 to TRBJ2-6; TRBD1 matches 7 bases. CDR3 length: 17 residues. V lost 3 bases to trimming and J lost 0 bases; unmatched junction nucleotides: 6. Germline V CDR1 and CDR2: SGHRS, YFSETQ. CDR3 nucleotide sequence: TGCGCCAGCAGCTCCCAGGGGGTAAACTCTGGGGCCAACGTCCTGACTTTC. Its protein product is CASSSQGVNSGANVLTF.

The J gene is TRBJ1-5, the V gene TRBV30; 7 nucleotides match TRBD1. The V gene's germline CDR1 is GTSNPN and CDR2 SVGIG (reference sequence). The J segment lost 6 bases and the V segment lost 2 bases, leaving 4 bases of the junction unmatched. The CDR3 loop spans 13 amino acids. The CDR3 coding sequence is TGTGCCTGGAGTCGACAGGGCCGTCAGCCCCAGCATTTT. The encoded protein is CAWSRQGRQPQHF. Variable domain in full (rest from reference TRBV30 and TRBJ1-5): SQTIHQWPATLVQPVGSPLSLECTVEGTSNPNLYWYRQAAGRGLQLLFYSVGIGQISSEVPQNLSASRPQDRQFILSSKKLLLSDSGFYLCAWSRQGRQPQHFGDGTRLSIL.